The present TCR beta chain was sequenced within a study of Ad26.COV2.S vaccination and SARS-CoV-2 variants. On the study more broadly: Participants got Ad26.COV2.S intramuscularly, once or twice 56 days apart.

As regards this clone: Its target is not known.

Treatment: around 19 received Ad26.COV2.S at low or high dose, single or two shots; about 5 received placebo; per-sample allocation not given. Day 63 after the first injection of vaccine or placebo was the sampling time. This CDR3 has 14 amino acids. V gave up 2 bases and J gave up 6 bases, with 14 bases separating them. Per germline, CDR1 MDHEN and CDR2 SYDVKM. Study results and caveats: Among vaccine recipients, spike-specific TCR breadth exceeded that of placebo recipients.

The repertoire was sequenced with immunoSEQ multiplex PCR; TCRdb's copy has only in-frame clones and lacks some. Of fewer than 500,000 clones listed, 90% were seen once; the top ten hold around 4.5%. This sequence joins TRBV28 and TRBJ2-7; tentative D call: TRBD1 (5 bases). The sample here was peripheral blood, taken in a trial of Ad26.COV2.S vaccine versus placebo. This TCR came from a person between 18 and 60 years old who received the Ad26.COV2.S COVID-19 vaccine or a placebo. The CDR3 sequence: CASSLQGVWGEQYF. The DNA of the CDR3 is TGTGCCAGCAGTTTACAGGGTGTGTGGGGCGAGCAGTACTTC.